This entry describes one T cell receptor (beta chain). Its specificity is unknown. The data originate from a study of T cells expressing NK-cell markers. Overall study context: HCMV serostatus: seven of eight sequenced donors positive, one negative. The study's findings and limits: Clarity on HCMV specificity was lacking for the expanded NKG2C+ T cell clones. Each of roughly six donors carried dominant NKG2C+ clonotypes accounting for roughly 1.0-7.0% of CD8+ T cells.

The CDR3 consists of 12 residues. Germline CDR1 DFQATT, CDR2 SNEGSKA (reference sequence). The TCR beta cDNA came from 5'RACE template switching with UMIs. From its re-call of the 5' RACE reads, TCRdb lists each CDR3 protein once, without DNA. The sample table includes around 260,000 distinct CDR3 sequences. The V call is TRBV20-1, the J call TRBJ1-1. This receptor was identified in a woman between 18 and 69 years old in good health. Sequencing was performed on blood T cells: a sorted CD56 or NKG2C T cell subset, CD4+ or CD8+ T cells, or bulk PBMC T cells (not recorded which). This CDR3 is CSAKQLNTEAFF.